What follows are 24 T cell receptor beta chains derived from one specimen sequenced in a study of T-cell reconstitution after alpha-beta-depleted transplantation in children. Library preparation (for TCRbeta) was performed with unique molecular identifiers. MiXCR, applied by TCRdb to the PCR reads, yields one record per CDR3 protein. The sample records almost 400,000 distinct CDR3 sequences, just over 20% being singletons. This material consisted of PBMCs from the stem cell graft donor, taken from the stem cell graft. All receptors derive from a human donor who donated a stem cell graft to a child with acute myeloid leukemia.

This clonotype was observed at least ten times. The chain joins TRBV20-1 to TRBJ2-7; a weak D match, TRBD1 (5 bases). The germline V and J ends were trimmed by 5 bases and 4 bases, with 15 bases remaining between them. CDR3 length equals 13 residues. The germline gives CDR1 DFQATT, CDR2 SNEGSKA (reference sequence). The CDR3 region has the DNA TGCAGTGCTCAGGGTGGAGTTCTGTACGAGCAGTACTTC. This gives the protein CSAQGGVLYEQYF.

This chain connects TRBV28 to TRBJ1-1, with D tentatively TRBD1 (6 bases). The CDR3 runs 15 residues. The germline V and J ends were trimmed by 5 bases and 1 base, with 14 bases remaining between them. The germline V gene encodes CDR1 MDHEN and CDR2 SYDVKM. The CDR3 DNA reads TGTGCCAGCAGTGTCCCAGGGGTTTGGAACACTGAAGCTTTCTTT. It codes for CASSVPGVWNTEAFF.

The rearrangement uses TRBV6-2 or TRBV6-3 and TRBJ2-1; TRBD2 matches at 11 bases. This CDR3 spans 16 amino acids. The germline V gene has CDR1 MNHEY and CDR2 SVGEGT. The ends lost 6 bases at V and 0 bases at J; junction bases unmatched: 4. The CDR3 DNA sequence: TGTGCCAGCAGGACCGGGACTAGCGGCTCCTACAATGAGCAGTTCTTC. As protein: CASRTGTSGSYNEQFF.

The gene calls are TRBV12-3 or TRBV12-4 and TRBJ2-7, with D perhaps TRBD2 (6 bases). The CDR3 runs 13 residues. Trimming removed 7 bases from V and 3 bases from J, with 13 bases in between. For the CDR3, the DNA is TGTGCCAGCAATGGAGGGTTTTTCTACGAGCAGTACTTC. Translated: CASNGGFFYEQYF.

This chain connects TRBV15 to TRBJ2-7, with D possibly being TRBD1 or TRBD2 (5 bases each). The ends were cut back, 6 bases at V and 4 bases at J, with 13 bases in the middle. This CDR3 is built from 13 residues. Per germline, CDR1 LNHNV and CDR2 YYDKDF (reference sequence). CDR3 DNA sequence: TGTGCCACCAGTCTGGGACGGACTTACGAGCAGTACTTC. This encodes CATSLGRTYEQYF.

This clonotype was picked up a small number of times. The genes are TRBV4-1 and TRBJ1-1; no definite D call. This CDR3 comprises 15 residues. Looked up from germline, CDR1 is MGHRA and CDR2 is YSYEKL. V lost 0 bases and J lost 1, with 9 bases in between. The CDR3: CASSQELPANTEAFF. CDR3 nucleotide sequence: TGCGCCAGCAGCCAAGAGCTTCCGGCGAACACTGAAGCTTTCTTT.

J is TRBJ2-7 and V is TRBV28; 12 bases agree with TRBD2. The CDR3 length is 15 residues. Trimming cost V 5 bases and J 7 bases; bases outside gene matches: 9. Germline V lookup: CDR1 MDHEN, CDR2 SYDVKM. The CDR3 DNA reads TGTGCCAGCAGTCGCCGGACTAGCGGGAAGATAGAGCAGTACTTC. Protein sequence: CASSRRTSGKIEQYF. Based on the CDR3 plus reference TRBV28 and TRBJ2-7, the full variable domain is DVKVTQSSRYLVKRTGEKVFLECVQDMDHENMFWYRQDPGLGLRLIYFSYDVKMKEKGDIPEGYSVSREKKERFSLILESASTNQTSMYLCASSRRTSGKIEQYFGPGTRLTVT.

The CDR3 nucleotides read TGCGCCAGCAGCCAAGGACATACTGAGCAGTTCTTC. Protein sequence: CASSQGHTEQFF. The rearrangement links TRBV4-1 to TRBJ2-1; D gene uncertain. Trimming took off 1 base at V and 9 bases at J, with 7 bases between the two ends. The CDR3 loop spans 12 amino acids. Germline V lookup: CDR1 MGHRA, CDR2 YSYEKL.

The CDR3 is CASSYGLAGAHTQYF. The CDR3 coding sequence is TGTGCCAGCAGCTACGGACTAGCGGGAGCACATACGCAGTATTTT. This chain uses TRBV7-1 with TRBJ2-3; 13 bases map to TRBD2. TRBV7-1 is an open reading frame whose function is uncertain. V lost 4 bases to trimming and J lost 7 bases; unmatched junction nucleotides: 5. The CDR3 spans 15 residues.

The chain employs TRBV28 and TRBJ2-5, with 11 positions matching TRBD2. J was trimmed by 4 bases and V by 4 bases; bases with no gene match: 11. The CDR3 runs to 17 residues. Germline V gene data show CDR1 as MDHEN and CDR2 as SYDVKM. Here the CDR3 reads CASSSSGRYGVGETQYF. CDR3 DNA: TGTGCCAGCAGTTCTAGCGGGAGGTATGGAGTTGGAGAGACCCAGTACTTC. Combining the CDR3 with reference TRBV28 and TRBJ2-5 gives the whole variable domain DVKVTQSSRYLVKRTGEKVFLECVQDMDHENMFWYRQDPGLGLRLIYFSYDVKMKEKGDIPEGYSVSREKKERFSLILESASTNQTSMYLCASSSSGRYGVGETQYFGPGTRLLVL.

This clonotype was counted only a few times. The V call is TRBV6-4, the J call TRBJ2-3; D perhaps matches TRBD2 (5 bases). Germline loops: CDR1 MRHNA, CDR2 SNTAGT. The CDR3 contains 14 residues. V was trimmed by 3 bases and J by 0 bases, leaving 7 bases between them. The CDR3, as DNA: TGTGCCAGCAGTGAGGGCGGGAGCACAGATACGCAGTATTTT. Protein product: CASSEGGSTDTQYF.

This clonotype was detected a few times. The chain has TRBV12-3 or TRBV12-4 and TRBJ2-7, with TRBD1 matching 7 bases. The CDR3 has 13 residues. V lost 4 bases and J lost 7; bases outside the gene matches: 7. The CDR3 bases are TGTGCCAGCAGTTCTAACAGGGGTAGGGAGCAGTACTTC. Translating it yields CASSSNRGREQYF.

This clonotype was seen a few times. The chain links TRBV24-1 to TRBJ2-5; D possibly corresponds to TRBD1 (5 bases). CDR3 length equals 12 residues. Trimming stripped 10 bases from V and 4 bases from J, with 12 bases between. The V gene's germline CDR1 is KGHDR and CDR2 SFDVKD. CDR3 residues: CATLGARETQYF. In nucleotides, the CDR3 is TGTGCCACTTTAGGGGCGAGAGAGACCCAGTACTTC.

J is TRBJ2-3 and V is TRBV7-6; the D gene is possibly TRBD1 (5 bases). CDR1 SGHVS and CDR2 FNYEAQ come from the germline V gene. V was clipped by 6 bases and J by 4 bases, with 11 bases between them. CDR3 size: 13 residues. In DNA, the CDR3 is TGTGCCAGCAGTGTGGGGCCGTCAGATACGCAGTATTTT. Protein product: CASSVGPSDTQYF.

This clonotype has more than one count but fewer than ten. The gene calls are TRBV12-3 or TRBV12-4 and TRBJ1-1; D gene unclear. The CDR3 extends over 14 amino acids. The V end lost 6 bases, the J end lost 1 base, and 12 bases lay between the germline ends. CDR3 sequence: CASSQVMGNTEAFF. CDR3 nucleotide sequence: TGTGCCAGCAGCCAGGTAATGGGGAACACTGAAGCTTTCTTT.

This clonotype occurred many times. CDR3 sequence reads: CASRRTSSYEQYF. In nucleotides, the CDR3 is TGTGCCAGCAGAAGGACGAGCTCCTACGAGCAGTACTTC. This chain uses TRBV28 with TRBJ2-7; D ambiguous. This CDR3 comprises 13 residues. The V end was cut by 6 bases, the J end by 0 bases, with 9 bases between. In germline, CDR1 is MDHEN, CDR2 SYDVKM.

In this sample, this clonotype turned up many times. In DNA, the CDR3 is TGTGCCAGCAGACGCGAAGGGGGGAGAGGGGAGACCCAGTACTTC. This sequence encodes CASRREGGRGETQYF. The chain uses TRBV6-6 and TRBJ2-5, with D perhaps being TRBD1 or TRBD2 (6 bases each). Trimming took off 6 bases at V and 5 bases at J, with 19 bases between the two ends. This CDR3 has 15 residues. Germline CDR1 and CDR2: MNHNY and SVGAGI (reference sequence).

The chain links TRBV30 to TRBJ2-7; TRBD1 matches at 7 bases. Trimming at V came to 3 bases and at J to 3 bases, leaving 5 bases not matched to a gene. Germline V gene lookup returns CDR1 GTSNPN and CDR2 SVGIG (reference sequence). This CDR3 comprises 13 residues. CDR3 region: CAWSRDSYYEQYF. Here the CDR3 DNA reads TGTGCCTGGAGCCGGGACAGTTACTACGAGCAGTACTTC.

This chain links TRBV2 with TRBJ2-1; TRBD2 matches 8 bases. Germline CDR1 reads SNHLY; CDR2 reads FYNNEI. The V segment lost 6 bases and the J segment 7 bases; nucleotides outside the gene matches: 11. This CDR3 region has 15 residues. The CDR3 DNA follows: TGTGCCAGCAGACGAACAGCGGGAGTAAGGAATGAGCAGTTCTTC. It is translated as CASRRTAGVRNEQFF.

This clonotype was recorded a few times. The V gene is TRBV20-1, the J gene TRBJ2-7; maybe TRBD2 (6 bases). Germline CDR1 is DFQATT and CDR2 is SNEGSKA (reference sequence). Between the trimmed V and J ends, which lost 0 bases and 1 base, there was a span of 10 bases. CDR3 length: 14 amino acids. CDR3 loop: CSARDLRGSYEQYF. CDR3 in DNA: TGCAGTGCTAGAGATCTGCGGGGTTCCTACGAGCAGTACTTC.

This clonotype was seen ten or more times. CDR3 DNA sequence: TGTGCCACCAGTGACGACAGGGACGGAAGGTCCTTGCTCACAGATACGCAGTATTTT. Protein sequence: CATSDDRDGRSLLTDTQYF. J is TRBJ2-3 and V is TRBV24-1; 7 bases map to TRBD1. Germline lookup yields CDR1 KGHDR and CDR2 SFDVKD. Trimming cost V 4 bases and J 2 bases; bases outside gene matches: 17. This CDR3 is built from 19 residues.

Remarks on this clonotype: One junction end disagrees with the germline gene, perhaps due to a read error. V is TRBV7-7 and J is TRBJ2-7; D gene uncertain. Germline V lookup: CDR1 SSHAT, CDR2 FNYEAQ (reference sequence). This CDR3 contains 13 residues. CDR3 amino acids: CASSQTVGYEQYF. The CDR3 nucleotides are TGTGCTAGCAGCCAGACGGTAGGCTACGAGCAGTACTTC.

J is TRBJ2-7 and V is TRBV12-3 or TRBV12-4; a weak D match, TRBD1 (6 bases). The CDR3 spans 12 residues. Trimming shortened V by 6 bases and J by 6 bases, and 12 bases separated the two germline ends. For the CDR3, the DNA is TGTGCCAGCAGAAGACAGGACCGCGAGCAGTACTTC. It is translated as CASRRQDREQYF.

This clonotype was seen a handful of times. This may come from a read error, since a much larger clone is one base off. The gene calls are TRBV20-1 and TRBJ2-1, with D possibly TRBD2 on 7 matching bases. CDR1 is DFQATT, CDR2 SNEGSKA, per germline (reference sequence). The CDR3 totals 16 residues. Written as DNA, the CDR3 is TGCTGTGCTAGAGATCGGGGGGCCAGAAGGTACAATGAGCAGTTCTTC. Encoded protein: CCARDRGARRYNEQFF.